Listed below are T cell receptor beta chains from one sample, sequenced in a study of CD8+ T cells in alopecia areata. Clones were sequenced by immunoSEQ multiplex PCR, and TCRdb holds only the in-frame ones, with some missing. The repertoire includes over 120,000 clones, roughly half of them detected once, and 0.95% to 1% sits in the top ten. Sequences were derived from CD4+ T cells sorted from blood, sampled at week 0. The source of these receptors is a human donor with alopecia areata. The CDR3 runs from the conserved cysteine through the conserved F or W. The order of the fields is D gene, J gene, clone size, V gene, CDR3 protein, CDR3 DNA. D genes are given only for firm matches. Size is omitted from some rows. Given values are once, few, many or a class for expanded clones.

>TRBD2|TRBJ2-7|-|TRBV15
CATSRDQILAGGEQYF
TGTGCCACCAGCAGAGATCAGATACTAGCGGGAGGAGAGCAGTACTTC
>-|TRBJ1-1|-|TRBV6-5
CASSSPRSPNTEAFF
TGTGCCAGCAGTTCCCCTCGGTCACCCAACACTGAAGCTTTCTTT
>-|TRBJ2-7|-|TRBV29-1
CSVISAYEQYF
TGCAGCGTTATTTCCGCCTACGAGCAGTACTTC
>TRBD1|TRBJ2-7|-|TRBV13
CASSPGTGSYEQYF
TGTGCCAGCAGCCCCGGGACAGGCTCCTACGAGCAGTACTTC
>-|TRBJ2-6|-|TRBV5-1
CASSYEVILSGANVLTF
TGCGCCAGCTCATACGAGGTTATCCTCTCTGGGGCCAACGTCCTGACTTTC
>-|TRBJ2-5|-|TRBV7-9
CASSLVGQAGETQYF
TGTGCCAGCAGCTTAGTGGGACAAGCTGGGGAGACCCAGTACTTC
>-|TRBJ1-2|-|TRBV30
CAWSVSLPVYGYTF
TGTGCCTGGAGTGTATCCCTCCCTGTCTATGGCTACACCTTC
>TRBD2|TRBJ2-3|few|TRBV5-6
CASSGGLAGLTDTQYF
TGTGCCAGCAGCGGCGGACTAGCGGGTCTCACAGATACGCAGTATTTT
>TRBD2|TRBJ2-2|once|TRBV7-2
CASSLAGVTGELFF
TGTGCCAGCAGCCTAGCGGGAGTCACCGGGGAGCTGTTTTTT
>TRBD2|TRBJ2-5|few|TRBV29-1
CSVGVSGSWVETQYF
TGCAGCGTTGGGGTGAGCGGGAGTTGGGTGGAGACCCAGTACTTC
>TRBD2|TRBJ2-1|few|TRBV15
CATSSTRRGTRYNEQFF
TGTGCCACCAGCAGTACTCGTCGCGGGACTAGGTACAATGAGCAGTTCTTC
>-|TRBJ2-7|few|TRBV7-2
CASSHDRWAYEQYF
TGTGCCAGCAGCCATGACAGATGGGCGTACGAGCAGTACTTC